Below are 6 T cell receptor beta chains sequenced from a single sample in a study of T cell repertoires and HLA-DP antigens. Sequencing used immunoSEQ multiplex PCR; TCRdb keeps in-frame clones, though not all of them. The repertoire holds about 120,000 clones, about 91% seen once, with more than 0.25% in the top ten. The antigens for these receptors are not known. The sequencing input was CD4+ T cells from PBMCs. Source of these receptors: a woman in her late teens or twenties in good health and CMV-seronegative.

The table lists this clone with a count of one. A junction end diverges from the germline sequence, so it may reflect a read error. V is TRBV5-4 and J is TRBJ1-6, with D possibly being TRBD1 (6 bases). The CDR3 runs 15 residues. Germline V lookup: CDR1 SGHNT, CDR2 YYREEE (reference sequence). CDR3 DNA: TGCGCCAGCAGCTCCCAGGGGCAGGGCGGTTCACCCCTCCACTTT. Protein: CASSSQGQGGSPLHF.

V gene TRBV28 combines with J gene TRBJ1-1; no firm D call. Trimming left V 0 bases short and J 3 bases short, with 14 bases between. There are 16 residues in the CDR3. CDR1 and CDR2 from the germline V gene are MDHEN and SYDVKM. In nucleotides, the CDR3 is TGTGCCAGCAGTTTATGGAACCGCGTTCAGGACACTGAAGCTTTCTTT. Protein product: CASSLWNRVQDTEAFF.

The chain uses TRBV5-1 and TRBJ1-1; D is unclear. CDR3 size: 13 residues. Germline V gene sequence: CDR1 SGHRS, CDR2 YFSETQ. Trimming pared 2 bases from V and 5 bases from J, leaving 10 bases between. CDR3 amino acids: CASSFNLLTEAFF. The CDR3 bases are TGCGCCAGCAGCTTCAATCTTCTAACTGAAGCTTTCTTT.

The chain links TRBV19 to TRBJ1-5; unclear D gene. The CDR3 is 13 amino acids. Trimming left V 2 bases short and J 7 bases short, with 9 bases between. CDR1 and CDR2 from the germline V gene are LNHDA and SQIVND (reference sequence). CDR3 coding DNA: TGTGCCAGTAGTATACCCGGGAGGCAGCCCCAGCATTTT. The encoded protein is CASSIPGRQPQHF.

The chain has TRBV5-1 and TRBJ2-7; D not certain. There are 13 residues in the CDR3. Germline V gene sequence: CDR1 SGHRS, CDR2 YFSETQ. Deletions cut 0 bases from V and 3 bases from J, with 7 bases between. CDR3 DNA: TGCGCCAGCAGCTTGGCGGCAGACTACGAGCAGTACTTC. Protein sequence: CASSLAADYEQYF.

The chain joins TRBV7-9 to TRBJ2-5; the D gene could be TRBD1 or TRBD2 (5 bases each). The CDR3 is made up of 16 amino acids. Trimming shortened V by 5 bases and J by 4 bases, and 20 bases separated the two germline ends. Per germline, CDR1 SEHNR and CDR2 FQNEAQ (reference sequence). This CDR3 is CASSRHGTQDRETQYF. As DNA, the CDR3 is TGTGCCAGCAGCCGGCACGGGACCCAAGACCGAGAGACCCAGTACTTC.